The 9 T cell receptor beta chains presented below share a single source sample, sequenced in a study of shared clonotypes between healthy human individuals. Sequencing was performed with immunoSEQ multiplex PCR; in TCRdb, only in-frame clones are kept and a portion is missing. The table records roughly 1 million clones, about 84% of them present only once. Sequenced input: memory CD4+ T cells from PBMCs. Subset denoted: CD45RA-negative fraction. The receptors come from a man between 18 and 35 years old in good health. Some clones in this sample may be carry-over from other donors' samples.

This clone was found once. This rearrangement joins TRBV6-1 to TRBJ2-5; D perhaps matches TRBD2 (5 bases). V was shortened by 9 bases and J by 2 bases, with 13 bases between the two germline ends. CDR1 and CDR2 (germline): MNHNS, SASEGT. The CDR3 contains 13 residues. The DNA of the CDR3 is TGTGCCAGTGGTTCGAGCGGTCAAGAGACCCAGTACTTC. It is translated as CASGSSGQETQYF.

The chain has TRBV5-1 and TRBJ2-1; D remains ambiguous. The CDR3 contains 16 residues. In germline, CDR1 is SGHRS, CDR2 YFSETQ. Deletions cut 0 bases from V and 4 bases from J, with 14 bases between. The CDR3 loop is CASSLGAVPQYNEQFF. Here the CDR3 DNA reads TGCGCCAGCAGCTTGGGTGCGGTCCCCCAATACAATGAGCAGTTCTTC.

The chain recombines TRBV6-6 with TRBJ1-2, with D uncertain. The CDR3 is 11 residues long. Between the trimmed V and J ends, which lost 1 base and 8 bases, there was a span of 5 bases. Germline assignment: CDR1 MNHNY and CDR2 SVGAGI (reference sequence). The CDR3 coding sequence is TGTGCCAGCAGTTACTATGTGGGCTACACCTTC. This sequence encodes CASSYYVGYTF.

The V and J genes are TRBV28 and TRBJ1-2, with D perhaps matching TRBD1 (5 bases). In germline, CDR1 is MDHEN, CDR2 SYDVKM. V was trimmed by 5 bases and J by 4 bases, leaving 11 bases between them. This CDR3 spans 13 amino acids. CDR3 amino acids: CASSDPGTYGYTF. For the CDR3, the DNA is TGTGCCAGCAGTGACCCCGGGACCTATGGCTACACCTTC.

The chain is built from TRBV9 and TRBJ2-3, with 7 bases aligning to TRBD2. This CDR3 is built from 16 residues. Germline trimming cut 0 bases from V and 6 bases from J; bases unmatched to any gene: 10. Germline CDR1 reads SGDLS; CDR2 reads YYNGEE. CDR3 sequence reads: CASSVGKRAGVDTQYF. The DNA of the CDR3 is TGTGCCAGCAGCGTAGGGAAGAGGGCGGGAGTGGATACGCAGTATTTT.

The CDR3 coding sequence is TGTGCCAGCAGCGGACTGACAGGTGGGGACACCGGGGAGCTGTTTTTT. Amino acid sequence: CASSGLTGGDTGELFF. The genes are TRBV5-4 and TRBJ2-2; D is possibly TRBD1 (6 bases). There are 16 residues in the CDR3. Between the trimmed V and J ends, which lost 4 bases and 3 bases, there was a span of 16 bases. Germline V gene lookup returns CDR1 SGHNT and CDR2 YYREEE (reference sequence).

CDR3 coding DNA: TGTGCCAGCAATCGGGCGGGGGTGAACCAAGAGACCCAGTACTTC. Protein sequence: CASNRAGVNQETQYF. This chain links TRBV28 with TRBJ2-5; TRBD2 matches 7 bases. Trimming cost V 7 bases and J 0 bases; bases outside gene matches: 8. Per germline, CDR1 MDHEN and CDR2 SYDVKM. This CDR3 contains 15 residues. The full variable domain, its missing parts supplied by reference TRBV28 and TRBJ2-5, is DVKVTQSSRYLVKRTGEKVFLECVQDMDHENMFWYRQDPGLGLRLIYFSYDVKMKEKGDIPEGYSVSREKKERFSLILESASTNQTSMYLCASNRAGVNQETQYFGPGTRLLVL.

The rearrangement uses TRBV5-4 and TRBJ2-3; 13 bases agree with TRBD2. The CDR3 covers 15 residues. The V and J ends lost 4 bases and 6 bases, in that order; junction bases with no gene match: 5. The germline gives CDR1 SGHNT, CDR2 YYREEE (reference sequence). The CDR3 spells CASSTSGRAMDTQYF. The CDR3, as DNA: TGTGCCAGCAGCACTAGCGGGAGGGCCATGGATACGCAGTATTTT.

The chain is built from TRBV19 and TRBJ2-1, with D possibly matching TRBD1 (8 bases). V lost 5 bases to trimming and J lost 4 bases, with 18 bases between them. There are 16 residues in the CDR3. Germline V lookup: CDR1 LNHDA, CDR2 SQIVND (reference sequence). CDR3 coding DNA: TGTGCCAGTAGTGTGACAGGGGAGGGGGTTTACAATGAGCAGTTCTTC. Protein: CASSVTGEGVYNEQFF.